This TCR beta chain was identified in a study of early T cells in non-severe SARS-CoV-2 infection. Study as a whole: Whole-blood bulk RNA, unsorted, was sequenced, and chains were unpaired.

Study conclusions and caveats: In VDJdb matching, anti-spike CD8 responses were favored while private and CD4 specificities went missing.

Only a few counts were recorded for this clonotype. The antigen is unknown. Attachment of unique molecular identifiers was made to individual cDNA molecules. TCRdb redid the calling of the 5' RACE reads with MiXCR, one entry per CDR3 protein. The table shows under 70,000 distinct CDR3 sequences, with about 5.6% occurring only once. The CDR3 covers 18 residues. J gave up 6 bases and V 2 bases, and 13 bases lay outside the gene matches. Germline values: CDR1 ENHRY, CDR2 SYGVKD. The sequencing input was whole blood. The chain employs TRBV10-3 and TRBJ2-7; 13 positions match TRBD2. The sequence was collected from an adult who was a healthcare worker with PCR-confirmed SARS-CoV-2 infection or an uninfected control (not recorded which). In nucleotides, the CDR3 is TGTGCCATCAGTGAGCTAAAAAATCCGGGACTAGCGGGATCCGAGCAGTACTTC. Encoded protein: CAISELKNPGLAGSEQYF.